The next 28 T cell receptor beta chains were all read from a single sample in a study of Ad26.COV2.S vaccination and SARS-CoV-2 variants. The treatment: around 19 received Ad26.COV2.S at low or high dose, single or two shots; 5 received placebo; per-sample allocation not given. Specimens were obtained on day 63 following the first vaccine or placebo injection. Method: immunoSEQ multiplex PCR; TCRdb's copy keeps in-frame clones and lacks some. The table has hundreds of thousands of clones, 83% seen once; the top ten hold roughly 7.4%. Here the sequenced sample was peripheral blood, taken in a trial of Ad26.COV2.S vaccine versus placebo. Source of these receptors: a person between 18 and 60 years old who received the Ad26.COV2.S COVID-19 vaccine or a placebo.

The chain recombines TRBV19 with TRBJ1-2, with 7 bases that match TRBD1. CDR1 is LNHDA, CDR2 SQIVND, per germline (reference sequence). The ends lost 5 bases at V and 1 base at J; junction bases unmatched: 10. The CDR3 has 16 amino acids. The CDR3 DNA reads as TGTGCCAGTAGTCCCTCCGGGACAGCTGGTAACTATGGCTACACCTTC. It translates to CASSPSGTAGNYGYTF.

This sequence joins TRBV27 and TRBJ2-5; 8 bases fit TRBD2. This CDR3 spans 15 amino acids. With 4 bases clipped from V and 5 bases from J, the junction kept 9 bases outside the gene matches. The germline gives CDR1 MNHEY, CDR2 SMNVEV (reference sequence). CDR3 DNA sequence: TGTGCCAGCAGTTCAATCGGGAGGGCGGATGAGACCCAGTACTTC. Amino acid sequence: CASSSIGRADETQYF.

V and J are TRBV6-6 and TRBJ1-5, with a tentative D call TRBD1 (6 bases). Trimming left V 6 bases short and J 7 bases short, with 16 bases between. The CDR3 spans 14 residues. Germline V gene lookup returns CDR1 MNHNY and CDR2 SVGAGI (reference sequence). The CDR3 nucleotides are TGTGCCAGCAGCTTTCCAGGGGATGAGCAGCCCCAGCATTTT. Translated, it gives CASSFPGDEQPQHF.

The rearrangement links TRBV3-1 (or the pseudogene TRBV3-2) to TRBJ2-2; D is ambiguous. The CDR3 covers 16 residues. From germline, CDR1 is LGHDT and CDR2 YNNKEL (reference sequence). Trimming pared 1 base from V and 0 bases from J, leaving 9 bases between. The CDR3 loop is CASSQAADANTGELFF. As DNA, the CDR3 is TGTGCCAGCAGCCAAGCAGCCGACGCGAACACCGGGGAGCTGTTTTTT.

This sequence joins TRBV4-3 and TRBJ1-2; tentatively, D is TRBD1 (6 bases). The germline gives CDR1 LGHNA, CDR2 YSLEER. V dropped 1 base and J dropped 4 bases, with 13 bases sitting between them. The CDR3 totals 15 residues. CDR3 in amino acids: CASSQVERGAYGYTF. The DNA for the CDR3 is TGCGCCAGCAGCCAAGTCGAGAGGGGGGCCTATGGCTACACCTTC.

The V and J genes are TRBV5-4 and TRBJ1-2, with 11 bases fitting TRBD1. Looked up from germline, CDR1 is SGHNT and CDR2 is YYREEE (reference sequence). The CDR3 runs to 15 residues. Germline trimming cut 1 base from V and 3 bases from J; bases unmatched to any gene: 2. For the CDR3, the DNA is TGTGCCAGCAGCTTGCGGACAGGGGGCCACTATGGCTACACCTTC. This translates into CASSLRTGGHYGYTF.

The rearrangement uses TRBV5-1 and TRBJ1-6; perhaps TRBD1 as D (6 bases). This CDR3 is built from 15 residues. Trimming left V 5 bases short and J 7 bases short, with 16 bases between. Per germline, CDR1 SGHRS and CDR2 YFSETQ. CDR3 DNA: TGCGCCAGCAGTGGGGTAGGGGGATTCAATTCACCCCTCCACTTT. Protein: CASSGVGGFNSPLHF. Drawing the rest from reference TRBV5-1 and TRBJ1-6, the complete variable domain is KAGVTQTPRYLIKTRGQQVTLSCSPISGHRSVSWYQQTPGQGLQFLFEYFSETQRNKGNFPGRFSGRQFSNSRSEMNVSTLELGDSALYLCASSGVGGFNSPLHFGNGTRLTVT.

V gene TRBV4-1 combines with J gene TRBJ1-1; D uncertain. The ends were cut back, 0 bases at V and 2 bases at J, with 10 bases in the middle. The CDR3 totals 15 residues. Germline lookup yields CDR1 MGHRA and CDR2 YSYEKL. This CDR3 reads CASSQEYGVNTEAFF. As DNA, the CDR3 is TGCGCCAGCAGCCAAGAGTACGGGGTCAACACTGAAGCTTTCTTT.

The chain recombines TRBV12-3 or TRBV12-4 with TRBJ1-4; D possibly corresponds to TRBD1 (5 bases). The germline V and J ends were trimmed by 6 bases and 7 bases, with 12 bases remaining between them. This CDR3 spans 13 amino acids. The CDR3 reads CASRPDQGEKLFF. For the CDR3, the DNA is TGTGCCAGCAGACCCGACCAGGGTGAAAAACTGTTTTTT.

The chain recombines TRBV19 with TRBJ2-5; TRBD2 might be the D (5 bases). Germline V lookup: CDR1 LNHDA, CDR2 SQIVND (reference sequence). The length of the CDR3 is 16 residues. Trimming shortened V by 1 base and J by 7 bases, and 19 bases separated the two germline ends. CDR3 region: CASSIGGWTGMRTQYF. In nucleotides, the CDR3 is TGTGCCAGTAGTATAGGAGGGTGGACGGGAATGAGGACCCAGTACTTC. The full variable domain, rest sourced from reference TRBV19 and TRBJ2-5, is DGGITQSPKYLFRKEGQNVTLSCEQNLNHDAMYWYRQDPGQGLRLIYYSQIVNDFQKGDIAEGYSVSREKKESFPLTVTSAQKNPTAFYLCASSIGGWTGMRTQYFGPGTRLLVL.

The chain employs TRBV28 and TRBJ1-4, with 10 bases aligning to TRBD1. Germline CDR1 is MDHEN and CDR2 is SYDVKM. The CDR3 extends over 16 amino acids. The J segment lost 5 bases and the V segment lost 4 bases, leaving 7 bases of the junction unmatched. CDR3 amino acids: CASSWGTGAHNEKLFF. The CDR3 DNA reads TGTGCCAGCAGTTGGGGGACAGGGGCCCACAATGAAAAACTGTTTTTT.

This chain uses TRBV6-5 with TRBJ2-2, with D unclear. This CDR3 is built from 14 residues. The V gene's germline CDR1 is MNHEY and CDR2 SVGAGI. V lost 2 bases, J lost 4 bases, and 8 bases lay in between. CDR3 coding DNA: TGTGCCAGCAGTTACAGAACAGCCACCGGGGAGCTGTTTTTT. This gives the protein CASSYRTATGELFF.

The V gene is TRBV9, the J gene TRBJ2-7, with 9 bases aligning to TRBD2. With 4 bases clipped from V and 2 bases from J, the junction kept 13 bases outside the gene matches. CDR1 and CDR2 (germline): SGDLS, YYNGEE. The CDR3 extends over 17 amino acids. The DNA for the CDR3 is TGTGCCAGCAGCCCCAGGAGTAGCGGGAGAGGGCCCTACGAGCAGTACTTC. Protein: CASSPRSSGRGPYEQYF.

The gene calls are TRBV2 and TRBJ2-3; D not certain. CDR1 is SNHLY, CDR2 FYNNEI, per germline. V gave up 2 bases and J gave up 0 bases, with 6 bases separating them. The CDR3 runs 14 residues. This chain's CDR3 is CASSEFGSTDTQYF. CDR3 coding DNA: TGTGCCAGCAGTGAATTTGGGAGCACAGATACGCAGTATTTT.

This rearrangement joins TRBV15 to TRBJ2-5; 8 nucleotides align to TRBD1. Germline V lookup: CDR1 LNHNV, CDR2 YYDKDF (reference sequence). The J segment lost 5 bases and the V segment lost 2 bases, leaving 10 bases of the junction unmatched. The CDR3 is 16 residues long. DNA of the CDR3: TGTGCCACCAGCAGATCCGGACAGGGTCGACGTGAGACCCAGTACTTC. This gives the protein CATSRSGQGRRETQYF.

This clone was recorded only once. The chain employs TRBV20-1 and TRBJ2-7; no firm D call. Per the germline V gene, CDR1 is DFQATT and CDR2 is SNEGSKA (reference sequence). Trimming took off 3 bases at V and 3 bases at J, with 6 bases between the two ends. The CDR3 runs to 11 residues. CDR3 nucleotides: TGCAGTGCTAGTTATAACTACGAGCAGTACTTC. As protein: CSASYNYEQYF.

The chain couples TRBV28 to TRBJ2-3; unclear D gene. This CDR3 is 15 amino acids long. Germline CDR1 MDHEN, CDR2 SYDVKM. The V end was cut by 3 bases, the J end by 4 bases, with 14 bases between. This CDR3 reads CASSFPGRSPDTQYF. The CDR3 DNA reads TGTGCCAGCAGTTTTCCGGGCCGGTCACCAGATACGCAGTATTTT. The whole variable domain, remainder taken from reference TRBV28 and TRBJ2-3, is DVKVTQSSRYLVKRTGEKVFLECVQDMDHENMFWYRQDPGLGLRLIYFSYDVKMKEKGDIPEGYSVSREKKERFSLILESASTNQTSMYLCASSFPGRSPDTQYFGPGTRLTVL.

This CDR3 is CASSLASTPLRVFF. The CDR3 DNA sequence: TGTGCCAGCAGCTTAGCGTCGACCCCCCTGAGGGTTTTCTTT. The genes are TRBV11-1 and TRBJ1-1; D unresolved. The CDR3 contains 14 residues. V was shortened by 0 bases and J by 13 bases, with 18 bases between the two germline ends. The germline gives CDR1 SGHAT, CDR2 FQDESV (reference sequence).

V and J are TRBV6-5 and TRBJ1-1; D is unclear. Trimming took off 0 bases at V and 0 bases at J, with 8 bases between the two ends. In germline, CDR1 is MNHEY, CDR2 SVGAGI. The CDR3 totals 15 residues. CDR3 coding DNA: TGTGCCAGCAGTTACTCTCGACGGGTGAACACTGAAGCTTTCTTT. Translating gives CASSYSRRVNTEAFF.

The CDR3 DNA follows: TGTGCCAGCAGCGTCGGGCCGAGGGGCGCGTTCAATGAGCAGTTCTTC. Translation gives CASSVGPRGAFNEQFF. This chain links TRBV7-9 with TRBJ2-1; the D gene could be TRBD1 or TRBD2 (5 bases each). CDR3 length: 16 residues. In germline, CDR1 is SEHNR, CDR2 FQNEAQ (reference sequence). Trimming stripped 5 bases from V and 6 bases from J, with 20 bases between.

This clone occurred a few times. In nucleotides, the CDR3 is TGTGCCAGCAGTTTAAACACCCAAGAGACCCAGTACTTC. Encoded protein: CASSLNTQETQYF. The V call is TRBV12-3 or TRBV12-4, the J call TRBJ2-5; no clear D gene. V was cut by 2 bases and J by 1 base, with 5 bases left in between. CDR3 length: 13 amino acids.

A note on this clone: This CDR3 is also generated by other DNA sequences in the sample. The genes are TRBV19 and TRBJ2-6, with D perhaps assigned TRBD1 or TRBD2 (5 bases each). The germline V gene encodes CDR1 LNHDA and CDR2 SQIVND (reference sequence). This CDR3 contains 17 residues. V lost 3 bases, J lost 0 bases, and 12 bases lay in between. CDR3 bases: TGTGCCAGTAGTATTCAGGGACCTAGCTCTGGGGCCAACGTCCTGACTTTC. Its translation is CASSIQGPSSGANVLTF.

This clone was detected only once. This chain joins TRBV7-3 and TRBJ2-5, with D possibly TRBD1 on 5 matching bases. There are 13 residues in the CDR3. The V and J ends lost 8 bases and 3 bases respectively, with 13 bases between them. Germline values: CDR1 SGHTA, CDR2 FQGTGA. In DNA, the CDR3 is TGTGCCAGCGCCCCCGGCAGGGAAGAGACCCAGTACTTC. This encodes CASAPGREETQYF. Full variable domain (remainder filled in from reference TRBV7-3 and TRBJ2-5): GAGVSQTPSNKVTEKGKYVELRCDPISGHTALYWYRQSLGQGPEFLIYFQGTGAADDSGLPNDRFFAVRPEGSVSTLKIQRTERGDSAVYLCASAPGREETQYFGPGTRLLVL.

This chain links TRBV7-2 with TRBJ2-7, with TRBD2 matching 12 bases. This CDR3 comprises 17 residues. The V gene's germline CDR1 is SGHTA and CDR2 FQGNSA. Trimming removed 2 bases from V and 6 bases from J; junction bases left unmatched: 11. CDR3 bases: TGTGCCAGCAGCTTAACCCCTAGCGGGGGGGCCGGAGGCGAGCAGTACTTC. Protein sequence: CASSLTPSGGAGGEQYF. Full variable domain (missing parts from reference TRBV7-2 and TRBJ2-7): GAGVSQSPSNKVTEKGKDVELRCDPISGHTALYWYRQSLGQGLEFLIYFQGNSAPDKSGLPSDRFSAERTGGSVSTLTIQRTQQEDSAVYLCASSLTPSGGAGGEQYFGPGTRLTVT.

The chain recombines TRBV5-1 with TRBJ1-1; D is unresolved. Trimming took 0 bases from V and 3 from J, leaving 12 bases between them. This CDR3 region has 15 residues. CDR1 and CDR2 from the germline V gene are SGHRS and YFSETQ. The CDR3 region has the DNA TGCGCCAGCAGCTTGGGGCGGGCGTCTGACACTGAAGCTTTCTTT. Its protein is CASSLGRASDTEAFF.

The CDR3 loop reads CASSFGGGHFDEQFF. DNA for the CDR3: TGTGCCAGCAGCTTCGGGGGGGGTCATTTCGATGAGCAGTTCTTC. This chain connects TRBV11-2 to TRBJ2-1; 8 positions match TRBD2. V trimming: 3 bases; J trimming: 8 bases; junction bases outside the gene matches: 9. This CDR3 is built from 15 residues. Germline V gene sequence: CDR1 SGHAT, CDR2 FQNNGV.

V usage is TRBV5-6 and J usage is TRBJ1-2; 8 bases map to TRBD1. Trimming took 4 bases from V and 4 from J; bases not matched to a gene: 15. Germline CDR1 SGHDT, CDR2 YYEEEE. The CDR3 is 17 amino acids. The CDR3 protein is CASSPLGQGSASYGYTF. Written as DNA, the CDR3 is TGTGCCAGCAGCCCACTAGGACAGGGATCGGCCTCCTATGGCTACACCTTC.

This chain joins TRBV5-4 and TRBJ1-6; D is unresolved. Germline V gene sequence: CDR1 SGHNT, CDR2 YYREEE (reference sequence). Between the trimmed V and J ends, which lost 0 bases and 13 bases, there was a span of 8 bases. There are 12 residues in the CDR3. For the CDR3, the DNA is TGTGCCAGCAGCTTGGGGGGAGCCCCCCTCCACTTT. Its translation is CASSLGGAPLHF.